This is a list of T cell receptor beta chains from one sample in a study of blood T cell repertoires in COVID-19. Libraries were prepared by immunoSEQ multiplex PCR; TCRdb keeps only in-frame clonotypes and omits some of them. Here the sample spans a few hundred thousand clones, about 80% being singletons. The sample taken for sequencing was PBMCs or T cells enriched from blood (not recorded which). These receptors originate from a man in his fifties who had recovered from COVID-19. The CDR3 runs from the conserved cysteine through the conserved F or W. The D gene is left open where the match is weak. Size is stated for part of the rows, as once, few or many counts, or as a class when the clone is expanded.

cdr3_nt cdr3_aa j_call d_call clone_size v_call
TGTGCCAGTAGTATAGTGGGGGGGGAGACCCAGTACTTC CASSIVGGETQYF TRBJ2-5 TRBD2 . TRBV19
TGTGCCAGCAGCTTATATCGGGGAGGAGATGAGACCCAGTACTTC CASSLYRGGDETQYF TRBJ2-5 . . TRBV7-9
TGTGCCAGCAGCTTAGCTAGACACCGCGATGTAGAGACCCAGTACTTC CASSLARHRDVETQYF TRBJ2-5 . . TRBV7-9
TGTGCCACCAGTGATGACAGTCTCTACAATGAGCAGTTCTTC CATSDDSLYNEQFF TRBJ2-1 . . TRBV24-1
TGTGCCAGCAGTACCTTCCGTGGAGATGAAAAACTGTTTTTT CASSTFRGDEKLFF TRBJ1-4 . . TRBV7-2
TGTGCCACCAGCAGACCGGGACAGAGACAGCCCCAGCATTTT CATSRPGQRQPQHF TRBJ1-5 TRBD1 . TRBV15
TGTGCCAGCAAAGAAACAGGGACTAACTATGGCTACACCTTC CASKETGTNYGYTF TRBJ1-2 . . TRBV2
TGTGCCAGCAGCTTGTTTCGTGCAGGAGGAAATTCACCCCTCCACTTT CASSLFRAGGNSPLHF TRBJ1-6 . . TRBV5-5
TGTGCCAGCAGCCCCCCCGGGACTAGGGGCTTCGGGCGCTACAATGAGCAGTTCTTC CASSPPGTRGFGRYNEQFF TRBJ2-1 TRBD2 once TRBV14
TGTGCCAGCAGCGTAGCTGTCTCTAACACCGGGGAGCTGTTTTTT CASSVAVSNTGELFF TRBJ2-2 . many TRBV9
TGCGCCAGCCGGACAGGGGACACAGATACGCAGTATTTT CASRTGDTDTQYF TRBJ2-3 TRBD1 . TRBV5-1
TGTGCCAGCAGTGCCGGGACAGGCCACTCTGGAAACACCATATATTTT CASSAGTGHSGNTIYF TRBJ1-3 TRBD1 . TRBV2
TGTGCCAGCAGGACTAGCGGGGGGTTCAATGAGCAGTTCTTC CASRTSGGFNEQFF TRBJ2-1 TRBD2 . TRBV11-2
TGTGCCAGCAGCGCCCTGGACAGAAATTCACCCCTCCACTTT CASSALDRNSPLHF TRBJ1-6 . few TRBV6-5
TGTGCTAGCAGCCCTAACCTAAATTCACCCCTCCACTTT CASSPNLNSPLHF TRBJ1-6 . few TRBV7-7
TGTGCCAGCAGCGTCCAGGACTGGCCTAGGGCCACTGAAGCTTTCTTT CASSVQDWPRATEAFF TRBJ1-1 . . TRBV13
TGCGCCAGCAGCTCCCTGACAGGTTGGGAGACCCAGTACTTC CASSSLTGWETQYF TRBJ2-5 . . TRBV5-1
TGTGCCAGCAGCAATCAGGGTTTCATGAACACTGAAGCTTTCTTT CASSNQGFMNTEAFF TRBJ1-1 . . TRBV28
TGTGCCAGTAGAACTGACAGGGGGGACACCGGGGAGCTGTTTTTT CASRTDRGDTGELFF TRBJ2-2 TRBD1 . TRBV19
TGTGCCAGCAGCTTAACGCCGGGGTCTGGAAACACCATATATTTT CASSLTPGSGNTIYF TRBJ1-3 . . TRBV7-3
TGTGCCAGCAGTCCGCGCCCCCTGGGGAGGGGTAATCAGCCCCAGCATTTT CASSPRPLGRGNQPQHF TRBJ1-5 . . TRBV6-2/TRBV6-3
TGCAGCGCCGAGACGGTACCCGGGCAGCCCCAGCATTTT CSAETVPGQPQHF TRBJ1-5 . . TRBV29-1
TGTGCCAGCGAGGAGGGCAGGGAGGACTATGGCTACACCTTC CASEEGREDYGYTF TRBJ1-2 . . TRBV19
TGTGCCAGCGGTGCAGGCCGGGAGACCCAGTACTTC CASGAGRETQYF TRBJ2-5 . once TRBV9
TGTGCCAGTAGCTCACCCAGGGGAAGCGGGAACACCGGGGAGCTGTTTTTT CASSSPRGSGNTGELFF TRBJ2-2 . once TRBV19
TGTGCCAGCATCCCGAGAACGGGAGGTAATGAAAAACTGTTTTTT CASIPRTGGNEKLFF TRBJ1-4 . . TRBV28
TGTGCCAGCAGGTCCGGGATGCGGGGCAATCAGCCCCAGCATTTT CASRSGMRGNQPQHF TRBJ1-5 . . TRBV27
TGTGCCAGCAGCCAAGATCGACAGGGGGATAACTCAGCTTTCTTT CASSQDRQGDNSAFF TRBJ1-1 TRBD1 . TRBV3-1/TRBV3-2
TGTGCCAGCAGTTTCGAACAGGGGATCGGGGAGCTGTTTTTT CASSFEQGIGELFF TRBJ2-2 TRBD1 . TRBV6-2/TRBV6-3
TGTGCCAGCAGCTTCGGACAGAACACAGATACGCAGTATTTT CASSFGQNTDTQYF TRBJ2-3 . . TRBV13
TGTGCCAGCAGTCACCTCGCCTCGGGGGAGACCCAGTACTTC CASSHLASGETQYF TRBJ2-5 . once TRBV6-2/TRBV6-3
TGTGCCAGCAGTGAGCAGACATCTAGCAATCAGCCCCAGCATTTT CASSEQTSSNQPQHF TRBJ1-5 . . TRBV2
TGTGCCAGCAGTTTTATAGGACAGGGCGGCTACACCTTC CASSFIGQGGYTF TRBJ1-2 TRBD1 . TRBV12-3/TRBV12-4
TGTGCCAGCAGCCCCCTGGACAGTATCTATGGCTACACCTTC CASSPLDSIYGYTF TRBJ1-2 . . TRBV11-2
TGTGCCAGCAGCTTTAAAGCGGGGAGCACAGATACGCAGTATTTT CASSFKAGSTDTQYF TRBJ2-3 TRBD2 . TRBV5-4
TGTGCCATCACTGATGGGGAGGAGAGTCGCACGAGGGCTTACGAGCAGTACTTC CAITDGEESRTRAYEQYF TRBJ2-7 . . TRBV10-3
TGTGCCAGCAGTTACTCCCCAATGAGAGGGACCTACGAGCAGTACTTC CASSYSPMRGTYEQYF TRBJ2-7 . . TRBV6-5
TGTGCCAGCTCACCGGTTACAACCGGGGAGCTGTTTTTT CASSPVTTGELFF TRBJ2-2 . . TRBV18
TGTGCCAGCAGCTCAGGGGAAGGGAATGAGCAGTTCTTC CASSSGEGNEQFF TRBJ2-1 . once TRBV7-3
TGTGCCAGCAGTGAAGTGACTAGCGGCTACGAGCAGTACTTC CASSEVTSGYEQYF TRBJ2-7 TRBD2 . TRBV2
TGTGCCAGCAGACAAGGGACTAGCGGGCGGTCGGGGTCCTACGAGCAGTACTTC CASRQGTSGRSGSYEQYF TRBJ2-7 TRBD2 . TRBV27
TGCGCCAGCAGCCCCGCCGAAGGGGGGGTGTCACCCCTCCACTTT CASSPAEGGVSPLHF TRBJ1-6 . . TRBV5-1
TGTGCCAGCAGCGTAGTTGGGACAGGGGAAGAGACCCAGTACTTC CASSVVGTGEETQYF TRBJ2-5 TRBD1 . TRBV9
TGTGCCAGCAGCCAAGACCGGGGACTTAGCTCCTACAATGAGCAGTTCTTC CASSQDRGLSSYNEQFF TRBJ2-1 . . TRBV14
TGTGCCATCAACCAGCCGGGACAGCAAGAGACCCAGTACTTC CAINQPGQQETQYF TRBJ2-5 TRBD1 . TRBV10-3